This is a list of T cell receptor beta chains from one sample in a study of OX40 agonist ivuxolimab in advanced cancers. Profiling relied on immunoSEQ multiplex PCR, and the TCRdb table lists in-frame clones only, not all of them. Here the sample spans over 60,000 clones, 85% to 90% being singletons. The sample consisted of CD4+ or CD8+ T cells sorted from blood, taken in a trial of the OX40 agonist ivuxolimab. These receptors all come from an adult with an advanced solid tumor such as melanoma, head and neck, liver or kidney cancer. Each CDR3 is given with its conserved first and last residue.

TRBV29-1	14	CSVRTGETHQPQHF
TRBV6-5	14	CASRRTGSGYEQYF
TRBV2	14	CASRAQGASNEQFF
TRBV6-5	13	CASRRTGGGEQYF
TRBV7-2	15	CASSLGLGITDTQYF
TRBV6-5	13	CASTPFIDTEAFF
TRBV6-5	13	CASRGTNTDTQYF
TRBV4-3	15	CASSQDPTGSQPQHF
TRBV18	12	CASSQDTGAQFF
TRBV5-1	15	CASSLDGTHTGELFF
TRBV7-2	13	CASSYRFDSPLHF
TRBV28	13	CASSPGDVETQYF
TRBV7-9	12	CASSRGQGEAFF
TRBV6-5	15	CASRLSWSGTGELFF
TRBV6-5	15	CASSPFGGRNQPQHF
TRBV18	15	CASSPRDSINQPQHF
TRBV7-3	16	CASSLRSESNTGELFF
TRBV5-1	16	CASSLGGGGTLYEQYF
TRBV6-5	15	CASSLPGGGQETQYF
TRBV7-9	10	CASSSRGQYF
TRBV28	14	CASTLGTAYQPQHF
TRBV7-6	17	CASSSGTSGLYQETQYF
TRBV6-6	15	CASSDSGGGWEKLFF
TRBV11-3	15	CASSPGGAGTDTQYF
TRBV6-5	16	CASSYSAGYLRNEQFF